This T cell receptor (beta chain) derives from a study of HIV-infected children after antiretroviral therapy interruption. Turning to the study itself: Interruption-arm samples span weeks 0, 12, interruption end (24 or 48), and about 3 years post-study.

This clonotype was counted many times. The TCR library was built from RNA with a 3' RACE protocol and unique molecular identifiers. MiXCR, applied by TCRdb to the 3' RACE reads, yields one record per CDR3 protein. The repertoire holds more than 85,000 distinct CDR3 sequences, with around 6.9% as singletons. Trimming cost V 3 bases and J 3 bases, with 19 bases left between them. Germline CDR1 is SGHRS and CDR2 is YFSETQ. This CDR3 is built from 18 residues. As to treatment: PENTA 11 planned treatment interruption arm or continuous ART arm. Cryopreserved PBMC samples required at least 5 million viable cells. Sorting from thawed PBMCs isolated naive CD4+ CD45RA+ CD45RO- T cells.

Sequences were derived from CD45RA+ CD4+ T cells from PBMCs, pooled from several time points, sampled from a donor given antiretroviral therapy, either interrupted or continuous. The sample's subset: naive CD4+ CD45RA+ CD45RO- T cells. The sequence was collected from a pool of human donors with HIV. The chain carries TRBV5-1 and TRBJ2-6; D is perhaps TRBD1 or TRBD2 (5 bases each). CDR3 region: CASSSGLRVEYGANVLTF. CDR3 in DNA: TGCGCCAGCAGCTCGGGGCTCAGGGTGGAGTATGGGGCCAACGTCCTGACTTTC.